Each of the 20 T cell receptor beta chains below was sequenced from the same sample in a study of PD-1 blockade in classical Hodgkin lymphoma. Time point of the sample: cycle 4 day 1 (C4D1), after about 6 weeks of nivolumab. Every patient relapsed after autologous stem cell transplantation, and brentuximab vedotin exposure varied. Magnetic negative selection of thawed PBMCs was the method by which CD4+ T cells were purified. Profiled with immunoSEQ multiplex PCR; TCRdb holds only in-frame clones, not every one. The table has about 30,000 clones, roughly nine tenths seen once; the top ten hold approximately 0.45%. The sequenced sample was CD4+ T cells from blood, obtained before the fourth cycle of nivolumab. These receptors were obtained from a human donor with classical Hodgkin lymphoma.

The CDR3 nucleotides are TGTGCCAGCAGCTTAGGAGACAGGGGGGACACCATATATTTT. Its translation is CASSLGDRGDTIYF. V gene TRBV7-9 combines with J gene TRBJ1-3; 9 bases are shared with TRBD1. This CDR3 region has 14 residues. CDR1 and CDR2 (germline): SEHNR, FQNEAQ (reference sequence). Trimming removed 1 base from V and 8 bases from J; junction bases left unmatched: 3.

This sequence joins TRBV28 and TRBJ2-5; no clear D. The CDR3 has 13 amino acids. The V end was cut by 7 bases, the J end by 5 bases, with 14 bases between. From germline, CDR1 is MDHEN and CDR2 SYDVKM. The CDR3: CASNRFLGETQYF. Written as DNA, the CDR3 is TGTGCCAGCAACCGCTTTTTGGGGGAGACCCAGTACTTC. Full variable domain (rest looked up from reference TRBV28 and TRBJ2-5): DVKVTQSSRYLVKRTGEKVFLECVQDMDHENMFWYRQDPGLGLRLIYFSYDVKMKEKGDIPEGYSVSREKKERFSLILESASTNQTSMYLCASNRFLGETQYFGPGTRLLVL.

The gene calls are TRBV9 and TRBJ2-3, with 8 positions matching TRBD1. The CDR3 runs 15 residues. Looked up from germline, CDR1 is SGDLS and CDR2 is YYNGEE. Unmatched junction bases numbered 7, after V lost 3 bases and J lost 4 bases. CDR3 DNA sequence: TGTGCCAGCAGCGCCTCCGCGACAGGGGCAGATACGCAGTATTTT. Translated: CASSASATGADTQYF.

On this clone itself: In the same sample, other DNA sequences code for this CDR3. The chain employs TRBV6-4 and TRBJ1-2; 7 nucleotides align to TRBD1. The CDR3 sequence is 14 residues long. With 6 bases clipped from V and 4 bases from J, the junction kept 8 bases outside the gene matches. Germline CDR1 is MRHNA and CDR2 is SNTAGT. CDR3 sequence (DNA): TGTGCCAGCAGACTGGACAGGCTTATCTATGGCTACACCTTC. As protein: CASRLDRLIYGYTF.

This clone was picked up a small number of times. The J gene is TRBJ1-3, the V gene TRBV13; D might be TRBD1 (5 bases). Trimming pared 4 bases from V and 3 bases from J, leaving 7 bases between. Per germline, CDR1 PRHDT and CDR2 FYEKMQ (reference sequence). The CDR3 is 13 amino acids. Here the CDR3 reads CASSSGIGNTIYF. The CDR3 DNA is TGTGCCAGCAGCTCAGGGATTGGAAACACCATATATTTT.

V is TRBV14 and J is TRBJ2-7; D is unresolved. Germline V gives CDR1 SGHDN, CDR2 FVKESK. With 2 bases removed from V and 0 bases from J, the gap between germline ends came to 2 bases. The CDR3 extends over 12 amino acids. CDR3 sequence reads: CASSQSSYEQYF. CDR3 bases: TGTGCCAGCAGCCAAAGCTCCTACGAGCAGTACTTC.

There are a few counts of this clone. The V and J genes are TRBV18 and TRBJ1-5; D unresolved. V gave up 3 bases and J gave up 0 bases, with 6 bases separating them. CDR3 length equals 14 residues. CDR1 is KGHSH, CDR2 LQKENI, per germline. CDR3 protein: CASSPQVSNQPQHF. Written as DNA, the CDR3 is TGTGCCAGCTCACCGCAGGTTAGCAATCAGCCCCAGCATTTT. Drawing the rest from reference TRBV18 and TRBJ1-5, the complete variable domain is NAGVMQNPRHLVRRRGQEARLRCSPMKGHSHVYWYRQLPEEGLKFMVYLQKENIIDESGMPKERFSAEFPKEGPSILRIQQVVRGDSAAYFCASSPQVSNQPQHFGDGTRLSIL.

The chain couples TRBV27 to TRBJ2-7, with a tentative D call TRBD1 (5 bases). Per germline, CDR1 MNHEY and CDR2 SMNVEV (reference sequence). V shed 4 bases and J shed 2 bases, with 9 bases lying between them. This CDR3 contains 13 residues. The CDR3 spells CASSSDTTYEQYF. CDR3 bases: TGTGCCAGCAGTTCGGACACAACCTACGAGCAGTACTTC.

The genes are TRBV18 and TRBJ1-5, with D perhaps TRBD1 (6 bases). This CDR3 spans 16 amino acids. The V end lost 0 bases, the J end lost 2 bases, and 11 bases lay between the germline ends. CDR1 is KGHSH, CDR2 LQKENI, per germline. CDR3 DNA: TGTGCCAGCTCACCACCGGGGGCTTCGGGCAATCAGCCCCAGCATTTT. It yields the protein CASSPPGASGNQPQHF.

The chain employs TRBV6-5 and TRBJ1-3; 7 positions match TRBD1. Per germline, CDR1 MNHEY and CDR2 SVGAGI. With 0 bases clipped from V and 4 bases from J, the junction kept 3 bases outside the gene matches. The CDR3 is 15 residues long. Written as DNA, the CDR3 is TGTGCCAGCAGTTACTCGGACAGGAGCGGAAACACCATATATTTT. It specifies CASSYSDRSGNTIYF.

The gene calls are TRBV11-2 and TRBJ2-2, with no clear D. CDR1 SGHAT and CDR2 FQNNGV come from the germline V gene. The V end lost 1 base, the J end lost 4 bases, and 1 base lay between the germline ends. The CDR3 has 12 residues. The CDR3 reads CASSLGTGELFF. In DNA, the CDR3 is TGTGCCAGCAGCTTAGGCACCGGGGAGCTGTTTTTT.

This CDR3 reads CASMRTGDSYEQYF. Here the CDR3 DNA reads TGTGCCAGCATGAGAACAGGCGACTCCTACGAGCAGTACTTC. V gene TRBV6-5 combines with J gene TRBJ2-7; D perhaps matches TRBD1 (5 bases). Trimming took 7 bases from V and 0 from J, leaving 13 bases between them. This CDR3 region has 14 residues. Germline V gene sequence: CDR1 MNHEY, CDR2 SVGAGI.

The rearrangement joins TRBV7-9 to TRBJ2-5; 8 bases map to TRBD1. V trimming: 5 bases; J trimming: 4 bases; junction bases outside the gene matches: 3. This CDR3 has 13 residues. Looked up from germline, CDR1 is SEHNR and CDR2 is FQNEAQ (reference sequence). In DNA form, the CDR3 reads TGTGCCAGCAGCCGGGACAGGCGAGAGACCCAGTACTTC. This translates into CASSRDRRETQYF.

V and J are TRBV18 and TRBJ1-5, with 7 bases lining up with TRBD1. Germline values: CDR1 KGHSH, CDR2 LQKENI. This CDR3 spans 15 amino acids. Germline trimming cut 5 bases from V and 4 bases from J; bases unmatched to any gene: 8. CDR3 DNA: TGTGCCAGCTCAAAGGCCCGGGACAGAAATCAGCCCCAGCATTTT. Protein product: CASSKARDRNQPQHF.

The chain uses TRBV5-1 and TRBJ2-1; 7 bases line up with TRBD1. The J segment lost 6 bases and the V segment lost 6 bases, leaving 9 bases of the junction unmatched. The CDR3 covers 14 residues. Germline V gives CDR1 SGHRS, CDR2 YFSETQ. For the CDR3, the DNA is TGCGCCAGCATACAACAGGGGTCGGGCAATGAGCAGTTCTTC. This translates into CASIQQGSGNEQFF.

J is TRBJ2-4 and V is TRBV4-1; D is tentatively TRBD1 or TRBD2 (5 bases each). The CDR3 is made up of 15 amino acids. V shed 2 bases and J shed 7 bases, with 15 bases lying between them. Germline CDR1 MGHRA, CDR2 YSYEKL. CDR3: CASSQRGDNRNIQYF. CDR3 bases: TGCGCCAGCAGCCAACGGGGCGATAATCGTAACATTCAGTACTTC.

This sequence joins TRBV7-9 and TRBJ1-2; D not resolved. The germline V gene encodes CDR1 SEHNR and CDR2 FQNEAQ (reference sequence). The ends were cut back, 3 bases at V and 8 bases at J, with 7 bases in the middle. The CDR3 totals 11 residues. CDR3 protein: CASSFRFGYTF. Written as DNA, the CDR3 is TGTGCCAGCAGCTTCCGTTTCGGCTACACCTTC.

V is TRBV6-5 and J is TRBJ2-7; 9 nucleotides align to TRBD2. The ends lost 5 bases at V and 6 bases at J; junction bases unmatched: 8. Germline CDR1 reads MNHEY; CDR2 reads SVGAGI. CDR3 length equals 14 residues. The CDR3 nucleotides read TGTGCCAGCAGTCGTTCGGGACTAGCTTCCGAGCAGTACTTC. Its protein is CASSRSGLASEQYF.

V is TRBV5-6 and J is TRBJ2-2; D is uncertain. Germline V lookup: CDR1 SGHDT, CDR2 YYEEEE. Deletions cut 0 bases from V and 4 bases from J, with 1 base between. The CDR3 has 12 amino acids. The CDR3 is CASSLATGELFF. Here the CDR3 DNA reads TGTGCCAGCAGCTTGGCCACCGGGGAGCTGTTTTTT.

V usage is TRBV14 and J usage is TRBJ2-7; TRBD2 matches 9 bases. Per the germline V gene, CDR1 is SGHDN and CDR2 is FVKESK. The CDR3 runs to 15 residues. J lost 4 bases, V lost 1 base, and 5 bases had no gene match. CDR3 loop: CASSQGSGRTYEQYF. For the CDR3, the DNA is TGTGCCAGCAGCCAAGGAAGCGGGAGGACGTACGAGCAGTACTTC.